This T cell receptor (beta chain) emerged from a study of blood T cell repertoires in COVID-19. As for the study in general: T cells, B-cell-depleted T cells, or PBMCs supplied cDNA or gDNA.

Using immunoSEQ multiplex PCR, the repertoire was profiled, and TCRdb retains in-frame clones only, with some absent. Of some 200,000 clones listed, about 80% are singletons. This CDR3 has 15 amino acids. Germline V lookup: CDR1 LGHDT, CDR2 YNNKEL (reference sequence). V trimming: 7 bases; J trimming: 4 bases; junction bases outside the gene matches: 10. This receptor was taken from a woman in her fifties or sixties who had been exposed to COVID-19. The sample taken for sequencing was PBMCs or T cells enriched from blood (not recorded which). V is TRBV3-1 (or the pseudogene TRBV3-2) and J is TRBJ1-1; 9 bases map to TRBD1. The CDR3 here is CASTKSGTGTTEAFF. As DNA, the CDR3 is TGTGCCAGCACCAAATCCGGGACAGGGACCACTGAAGCTTTCTTT.